The clone carrying this TCR beta chain was recorded only once. The CDR3 loop spans 16 amino acids. Looked up from germline, CDR1 is SGDLS and CDR2 is YYNGEE. Trimming removed 0 bases from V and 2 bases from J, with 15 bases in between. This entry is derived from a study of blood T cell repertoires in COVID-19. Looking at the study overall: The United States, Italy and Spain supplied acute and convalescent COVID-19 samples. T cells, B-cell-depleted T cells, or PBMCs supplied cDNA or gDNA.

In the source study's methods: Reference gene primer amplification gave estimated nucleated cell counts. TCRdb's copy holds only in-frame clones and misses some; the assay was immunoSEQ multiplex PCR. That table is the source of V, J and clone size, and D and trimming were worked out from the DNA. The table lists hundreds of thousands of clones, nearly 90% of them singletons. The sample was peripheral blood. The TCR originated in a woman aged 18-29 years who had recovered from COVID-19. The rearrangement links TRBV9 to TRBJ2-7; D perhaps matches TRBD1 (5 bases). DNA of the CDR3: TGTGCCAGCAGCGTAGGATCCTACGACAGAACCTACGAGCAGTACTTC. Its translation is CASSVGSYDRTYEQYF.